One sample yielded the 32 T cell receptor beta chains listed below, sequenced in a study of metastatic and nonmetastatic thyroid tumors. Nobody among the patients had been given any treatment before thyroid surgery. TCRdb re-called the PCR reads via MiXCR. Found here are 40,000 to 50,000 clones, around 10% of them singletons; the top ten hold roughly 9%. Sequencing was performed on blood. These receptor sequences come from a male donor with papillary thyroid cancer or a benign thyroid nodule (not recorded which). Some clones in this sample may be carry-over from other donors' samples.

This clone was picked up a small number of times. The sample has other DNA sequences that encode this CDR3 too. The rearrangement uses TRBV6-5 and TRBJ2-7; D gene unclear. V was cut by 2 bases and J by 4 bases, with 12 bases left in between. From germline, CDR1 is MNHEY and CDR2 SVGAGI. The CDR3 runs to 14 residues. The CDR3 nucleotides are TGTGCCAGCAGTTACGGGCTCCTGGGATACGAGCAGTACTTC. It specifies CASSYGLLGYEQYF.

This clone was seen many times. This chain joins TRBV19 and TRBJ2-3, with D possibly TRBD1 on 6 matching bases. The CDR3 spans 16 residues. V lost 4 bases and J 2 bases, leaving 16 bases between the germline ends. Germline-derived CDR1 and CDR2 are LNHDA and SQIVND (reference sequence). The CDR3 protein is CASSTLTGYNTDTQYF. The DNA of the CDR3 is TGTGCCAGTAGTACCTTGACAGGCTACAACACAGATACGCAGTATTTT.

This clone was seen at least ten times. V usage is TRBV4-1 and J usage is TRBJ2-2, with a weak D call TRBD1 (6 bases). There are 15 residues in the CDR3. Trimming cost V 0 bases and J 5 bases, with 10 bases left between them. Per the germline V gene, CDR1 is MGHRA and CDR2 is YSYEKL. Here the CDR3 DNA reads TGCGCCAGCAGCCAAGATGTCCAGGGGACCGGGGAGCTGTTTTTT. Protein sequence: CASSQDVQGTGELFF.

This clone was seen a handful of times. The chain recombines TRBV28 with TRBJ1-3; D is possibly TRBD1 (6 bases). Germline lookup yields CDR1 MDHEN and CDR2 SYDVKM. Between the trimmed V and J ends, which lost 4 bases and 4 bases, there was a span of 14 bases. The CDR3 totals 15 residues. In DNA, the CDR3 is TGTGCCAGCAGTTCGTCGGGGGCGTTGGGAAACACCATATATTTT. It codes for CASSSSGALGNTIYF.

At least ten counts were recorded for this clone. This chain joins TRBV20-1 and TRBJ2-7; no definite D call. Per the germline V gene, CDR1 is DFQATT and CDR2 is SNEGSKA (reference sequence). The ends were cut back, 7 bases at V and 3 bases at J, with 10 bases in the middle. This CDR3 is 11 amino acids long. The DNA of the CDR3 is TGCAGTGTCCAGGACGGCTACGAGCAGTACTTC. Its translation is CSVQDGYEQYF.

The table lists this clone with many counts. The chain carries TRBV10-3 and TRBJ2-2, with 8 bases identical to TRBD2. Germline CDR1 reads ENHRY; CDR2 reads SYGVKD. This CDR3 is built from 13 residues. Germline trimming cut 7 bases from V and 6 bases from J; bases unmatched to any gene: 4. The CDR3 sequence is CAIKAGGAGELFF. For the CDR3, the DNA is TGTGCCATCAAGGCGGGAGGAGCCGGGGAGCTGTTTTTT.

The chain recombines TRBV28 with TRBJ2-1; D gene ambiguous. The germline gives CDR1 MDHEN, CDR2 SYDVKM. There are 14 residues in the CDR3. Trimming removed 3 bases from V and 9 bases from J, with 15 bases in between. The CDR3 DNA reads as TGTGCCAGCAGTTTGGTACTGACATGGGGTGAGCAGTTCTTC. As protein: CASSLVLTWGEQFF.

This clone has ten or more counts. The chain couples TRBV7-2 to TRBJ2-1; D ambiguous. Per germline, CDR1 SGHTA and CDR2 FQGNSA. Deletions cut 4 bases from V and 8 bases from J, with 15 bases between. This CDR3 comprises 14 residues. The CDR3 region is CASSSAPSRDEQFF. The CDR3, as DNA: TGTGCCAGCAGCTCCGCCCCGTCTCGCGATGAGCAGTTCTTC.

This clone was picked up many times. J is TRBJ2-7 and V is TRBV5-4; TRBD1 agrees at 9 bases. The CDR3 length is 15 residues. From germline, CDR1 is SGHNT and CDR2 YYREEE (reference sequence). Trimming took 3 bases from V and 5 from J; bases not matched to a gene: 9. This chain's CDR3 is CASSWGQGLSNEQYF. Here the CDR3 DNA reads TGTGCCAGCAGCTGGGGACAGGGACTAAGTAACGAGCAGTACTTC.

This chain joins TRBV30 and TRBJ2-1, with 11 nucleotides matching TRBD1. The CDR3 has 12 amino acids. With 6 bases clipped from V and 7 bases from J, the junction kept 2 bases outside the gene matches. Germline CDR1 reads GTSNPN; CDR2 reads SVGIG (reference sequence). The chain's CDR3 is CACGTGGNEQFF. The CDR3 region has the DNA TGTGCCTGCGGGACAGGGGGGAATGAGCAGTTCTTC.

The table lists this clone with a few counts. The genes are TRBV27 and TRBJ2-7; the match to TRBD2 covers 7 bases. The CDR3 loop spans 15 amino acids. Per the germline V gene, CDR1 is MNHEY and CDR2 is SMNVEV (reference sequence). Germline trimming cut 10 bases from V and 3 bases from J; bases unmatched to any gene: 15. CDR3 DNA: TGTGCCAACTGTGGGGGGGACCCGAAGAACTACGAGCAGTACTTC. It translates to CANCGGDPKNYEQYF.

This clone was detected many times. The J gene is TRBJ2-6, the V gene TRBV7-2, with D perhaps TRBD1 or TRBD2 (5 bases each). Germline V gene lookup returns CDR1 SGHTA and CDR2 FQGNSA. The CDR3 totals 14 residues. V lost 5 bases and J 4 bases, leaving 9 bases between the germline ends. The CDR3 region has the DNA TGTGCCAGCAGCCCAAGGGACGGGGCCAACGTCCTGACTTTC. This sequence encodes CASSPRDGANVLTF.

This clone showed up many times. The chain has TRBV5-4 and TRBJ1-2, with D possibly being TRBD1 (5 bases). CDR1 is SGHNT, CDR2 YYREEE, per germline (reference sequence). The CDR3 consists of 14 residues. V was shortened by 0 bases and J by 7 bases, with 13 bases between the two germline ends. CDR3 protein: CASSLVTGAGGYTF. CDR3 sequence (DNA): TGTGCCAGCAGCTTGGTTACTGGGGCGGGTGGCTACACCTTC. The full variable domain, completed using reference TRBV5-4 and TRBJ1-2, is ETGVTQSPTHLIKTRGQQVTLRCSSQSGHNTVSWYQQALGQGPQFIFQYYREEENGRGNFPPRFSGLQFPNYSSELNVNALELDDSALYLCASSLVTGAGGYTFGSGTRLTVV.

This clone was recorded at least ten times. The chain has TRBV29-1 and TRBJ2-1; D is unresolved. V was shortened by 2 bases and J by 5 bases, with 10 bases between the two germline ends. This CDR3 is 13 amino acids long. The germline gives CDR1 SQVTM, CDR2 ANQGSEA. The CDR3 loop reads CSVEKAADNEQFF. The CDR3 coding sequence is TGCAGCGTTGAAAAGGCAGCAGACAATGAGCAGTTCTTC.

This clone has a count of ten or more. The chain carries TRBV24-1 and TRBJ2-5, with D unclear. The CDR3 runs 12 residues. Looked up from germline, CDR1 is KGHDR and CDR2 is SFDVKD. V was pared by 4 bases and J by 5 bases, with 7 bases between. The CDR3 reads CATSDRLETQYF. As DNA, the CDR3 is TGTGCCACCAGTGACCGACTCGAGACCCAGTACTTC.

This clone was recorded a few times. This may be a read error: a much more frequent sequence differs by one nucleotide. The rearrangement uses TRBV19 and TRBJ2-1, with 9 positions matching TRBD2. The junction had 2 bases not matched to a gene; V was cut back by 3 bases and J by 2 bases. Looked up from germline, CDR1 is LNHDA and CDR2 is SQIVND (reference sequence). This CDR3 spans 15 amino acids. The CDR3 region is CASSICGGAYNEQFF. CDR3 sequence (DNA): TGTGCCAGTAGTATCTGCGGGGGGGCCTACAATGAGCAGTTCTTC. Together with reference TRBV19 and TRBJ2-1, the CDR3 gives the full variable domain: DGGITQSPKYLFRKEGQNVTLSCEQNLNHDAMYWYRQDPGQGLRLIYYSQIVNDFQKGDIAEGYSVSREKKESFPLTVTSAQKNPTAFYLCASSICGGAYNEQFFGPGTRLTVL.

This clone was observed many times. The rearrangement uses TRBV28 and TRBJ1-6, with TRBD1 matching 8 bases. Germline CDR1 is MDHEN and CDR2 is SYDVKM. This CDR3 contains 16 residues. The V and J ends lost 8 bases and 0 bases, in that order; junction bases with no gene match: 6. This chain's CDR3 is CASWRQGSSYNSPLHF. CDR3 bases: TGTGCCAGCTGGCGACAGGGGAGCTCCTATAATTCACCCCTCCACTTT.

With respect to this clone: This may stem from a read error, because a much larger clone lies one nucleotide away. The identical CDR3 is also encoded by other nucleotide sequences in the sample. This rearrangement joins TRBV7-9 to TRBJ2-5, with 10 bases lining up with TRBD2. CDR1 is SEHNR and CDR2 is FQNEAQ in the germline V gene (reference sequence). CDR3 length: 16 residues. The CDR3, as DNA: TGTGCCAGCAGCTCCAAAGCGGGAGGGCCTGGGGAGACTCAGTACTTC. It specifies CASSSKAGGPGETQYF.

A word on this clone: Possible read error: a much larger clone is one base away. The same CDR3 can be traced to other DNA sequences in this sample. The V call is TRBV29-1, the J call TRBJ2-1; 8 bases agree with TRBD1. The ends lost 5 bases at V and 6 bases at J; junction bases unmatched: 12. In germline, CDR1 is SQVTM, CDR2 ANQGSEA. The CDR3 extends over 15 amino acids. This CDR3 is CSVRPVGQGVNEQFF. CDR3 nucleotides: TGCAGCGTTCGGCCTGTTGGACAGGGTGTCAATGAGCAGTTCTTC.

Comment on this clone: The same CDR3 arises from other DNA sequences in this sample as well. The chain combines TRBV6-1 with TRBJ1-4, with a tentative D call TRBD1 (5 bases). Germline V gene lookup returns CDR1 MNHNS and CDR2 SASEGT. Trimming left V 7 bases short and J 6 bases short, with 15 bases between. The CDR3 is 14 residues long. In DNA, the CDR3 is TGTGCCAGCACACCACTGGGGGAGGATGAAAAACTGTTTTTT. Its protein is CASTPLGEDEKLFF.

J is TRBJ2-7 and V is TRBV24-1; TRBD2 agrees at 10 bases. V dropped 4 bases and J dropped 3; count of bases not matched to a gene: 2. Germline V gene lookup returns CDR1 KGHDR and CDR2 SFDVKD. CDR3 length: 14 amino acids. CDR3 DNA: TGTGCCACCAGTGACGTAGCGGGAGGCTACGAGCAGTACTTC. Residues: CATSDVAGGYEQYF.

This clone was detected a few times. A read error is possible here, since a much larger clone lies one base away. The CDR3 sequence is CATASRGHTEAFF. CDR3 DNA: TGTGCCACCGCTAGCAGGGGGCACACTGAAGCTTTCTTT. The chain employs TRBV24-1 and TRBJ1-1; 8 nucleotides line up with TRBD1. V lost 9 bases, J lost 3 bases, and 5 bases stayed unmatched. CDR3 length: 13 residues. Germline loops: CDR1 KGHDR, CDR2 SFDVKD.

This clone occurred many times. The V gene is TRBV12-3 or TRBV12-4, the J gene TRBJ1-3; no clear D gene. Trimming took 3 bases from V and 1 from J, leaving 10 bases between them. The CDR3 covers 15 residues. CDR3 sequence: CASSFDGESGNTIYF. In DNA, the CDR3 is TGTGCCAGCAGTTTTGACGGAGAATCTGGAAACACCATATATTTT.

This clone was seen repeatedly, ten times or more. The chain recombines TRBV11-2 with TRBJ1-1; TRBD1 is a possible D gene (6 bases). The CDR3 runs 18 residues. CDR1 is SGHAT and CDR2 is FQNNGV in the germline V gene. Trimming cost V 7 bases and J 4 bases, with 28 bases left between them. The DNA for the CDR3 is TGTGCCAGCACCGTTTCGCCTTACAGGGAAGCGGGGAGCACTGAAGCTTTCTTT. Translated: CASTVSPYREAGSTEAFF.

This clone was found many times. The sample holds other DNA sequences that translate to the same CDR3. The chain has TRBV15 and TRBJ1-6; 9 nucleotides align to TRBD1. The CDR3 contains 15 residues. V was clipped by 3 bases and J by 9 bases; unmatched bases: 6. Per the germline V gene, CDR1 is LNHNV and CDR2 is YYDKDF (reference sequence). CDR3 bases: TGTGCCACCAGCAGCCTTACAGGGGGCGGTTCACCCCTCCACTTT. Amino acid sequence: CATSSLTGGGSPLHF.

This clone is medium-sized (0.01 to 0.1%). The chain is built from TRBV6-1 and TRBJ1-1, with no clear D. V lost 3 bases and J lost 3, with 5 bases in between. From germline, CDR1 is MNHNS and CDR2 SASEGT. The CDR3 has 12 residues. The CDR3 reads CASSEDDTEAFF. CDR3 DNA sequence: TGTGCCAGCAGTGAGGATGACACTGAAGCTTTCTTT.

This clone showed up many times. This sequence joins TRBV24-1 and TRBJ2-1; 8 nucleotides match TRBD1. V lost 4 bases to trimming and J lost 0 bases; unmatched junction nucleotides: 10. The length of the CDR3 is 18 residues. The V gene's germline CDR1 is KGHDR and CDR2 SFDVKD. CDR3 nucleotide sequence: TGTGCCACCAGTGACCGACCAGGGGGCCGGAGCTCCTACAATGAGCAGTTCTTC. It is translated as CATSDRPGGRSSYNEQFF.

The sample holds many counts of this clone. This chain links TRBV5-6 with TRBJ1-1; D remains unclear. The CDR3 covers 12 residues. CDR1 and CDR2 from the germline V gene are SGHDT and YYEEEE. Trimming pared 3 bases from V and 7 bases from J, leaving 10 bases between. The CDR3 region is CASSSYTGEAFF. For the CDR3, the DNA is TGTGCCAGCAGCTCATACACGGGTGAAGCTTTCTTT.

Remarks on this clone: A read error may explain this, as a much larger clone is one base away. This chain uses TRBV11-2 with TRBJ2-1; 13 nucleotides agree with TRBD2. CDR3 length: 16 amino acids. Germline trimming cut 0 bases from V and 9 bases from J; bases unmatched to any gene: 5. The germline V gene encodes CDR1 SGHAT and CDR2 FQNNGV. The CDR3 reads CASSLELAGGPSEQFF. The CDR3 DNA sequence: TGTGCCAGCAGCTTAGAACTAGCGGGAGGGCCTAGTGAGCAGTTCTTC.

This clone was counted many times. The chain is built from TRBV15 and TRBJ2-2; the D gene is possibly TRBD2 (6 bases). Germline CDR1 reads LNHNV; CDR2 reads YYDKDF (reference sequence). Trimming took off 0 bases at V and 4 bases at J, with 12 bases between the two ends. The CDR3 totals 16 residues. CDR3 protein: CATSRDSGWVTGELFF. The CDR3 DNA sequence: TGTGCCACCAGCAGAGATAGCGGTTGGGTCACCGGGGAGCTGTTTTTT.

This clone was observed at least ten times. The V and J genes are TRBV12-3 or TRBV12-4 and TRBJ2-7; D gene uncertain. Trimming shortened V by 3 bases and J by 4 bases, and 4 bases separated the two germline ends. The CDR3 totals 11 residues. The CDR3 nucleotides are TGTGCCAGCAGTTTCGGTTACGAGCAGTACTTC. Its translation: CASSFGYEQYF.

This clone was recorded at least ten times. One junction end does not reproduce the germline sequence, and a read error may be involved. V gene TRBV11-2 combines with J gene TRBJ2-1, with a possible D match to TRBD2 (5 bases). The CDR3 spans 15 residues. Germline CDR1 and CDR2: SGHAT and FQNNGV. The CDR3 reads CASSPDYLSYNEQSF. The CDR3 DNA follows: TGTGCCAGCAGCCCTGACTACCTCTCCTACAATGAGCAGTCCTTC.